This TCR beta chain was profiled in a study of T cells in Graves' hyperthyroidism and ophthalmopathy. This clonotype was seen repeatedly, ten times or more. Template material for amplifying TCR beta CDR3 regions consisted of RNA transcripts. Researchers ran a first-round RT-PCR on the TCR CDR3 using the HTBI primer set. TCRdb used MiXCR to reprocess the multiplex PCR reads, holding one entry per CDR3 protein. The sample lists hundreds of thousands of distinct CDR3 sequences, roughly 19% seen once, with 39% in the top ten. Patients showing uncontrolled infection, other autoimmune disease, pregnancy or lactation were ineligible. Germline V CDR1 and CDR2: DFQATT, SNEGSKA (reference sequence). The CDR3 is 18 residues long. The V and J ends lost 5 bases and 0 bases, in that order; junction bases with no gene match: 14.

This rearrangement joins TRBV20-1 to TRBJ2-7; TRBD2 matches at 12 bases. The sequencing input was blood. This clonotype was obtained from a man aged 50 to 59 with Graves' ophthalmopathy. The CDR3 protein is CSARKTGLAGWSSYEQYF. The CDR3 coding sequence is TGCAGTGCTCGGAAGACGGGACTAGCGGGCTGGAGCTCCTACGAGCAGTACTTC.